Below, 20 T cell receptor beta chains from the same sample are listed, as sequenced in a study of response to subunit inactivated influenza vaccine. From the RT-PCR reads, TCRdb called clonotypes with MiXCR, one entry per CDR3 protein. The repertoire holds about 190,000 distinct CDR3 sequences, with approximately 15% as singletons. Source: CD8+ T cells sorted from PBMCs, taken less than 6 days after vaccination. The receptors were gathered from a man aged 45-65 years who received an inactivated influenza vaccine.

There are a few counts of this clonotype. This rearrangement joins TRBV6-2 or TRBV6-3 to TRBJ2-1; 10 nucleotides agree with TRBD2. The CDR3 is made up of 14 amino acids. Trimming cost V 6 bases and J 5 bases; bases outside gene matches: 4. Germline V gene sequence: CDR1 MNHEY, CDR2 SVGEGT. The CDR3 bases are TGTGCCAGCAGGGAGAGCGGGAGGGACAATGAGCAGTTCTTC. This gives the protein CASRESGRDNEQFF.

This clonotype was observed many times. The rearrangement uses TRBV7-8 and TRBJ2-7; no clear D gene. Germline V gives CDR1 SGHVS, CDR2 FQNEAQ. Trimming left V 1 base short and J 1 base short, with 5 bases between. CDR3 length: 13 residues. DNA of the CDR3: TGTGCCAGCAGCTTAGGACGATCCTACGAGCAGTACTTC. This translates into CASSLGRSYEQYF.

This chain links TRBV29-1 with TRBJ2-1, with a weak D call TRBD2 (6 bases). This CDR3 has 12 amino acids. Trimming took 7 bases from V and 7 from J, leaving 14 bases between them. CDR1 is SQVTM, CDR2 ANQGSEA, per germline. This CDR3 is CSDRLGGNEQFF. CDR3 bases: TGCAGCGACCGACTAGGTGGGAATGAGCAGTTCTTC.

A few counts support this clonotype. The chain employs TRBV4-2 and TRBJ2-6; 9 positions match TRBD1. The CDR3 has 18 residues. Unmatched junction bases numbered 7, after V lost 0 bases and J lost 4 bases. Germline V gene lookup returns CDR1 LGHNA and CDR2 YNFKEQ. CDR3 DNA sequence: TGTGCCAGCAGCCAAGAGAGACAGGGGGTATTGGGGGCCAACGTCCTGACTTTC. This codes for CASSQERQGVLGANVLTF.

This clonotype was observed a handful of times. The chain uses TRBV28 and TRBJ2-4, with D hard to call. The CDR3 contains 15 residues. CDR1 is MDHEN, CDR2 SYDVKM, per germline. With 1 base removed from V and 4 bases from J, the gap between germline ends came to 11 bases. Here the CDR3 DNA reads TGTGCCAGCAGTTTATCTCTGGCGTCAAAAAACATTCAGTACTTC. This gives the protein CASSLSLASKNIQYF.

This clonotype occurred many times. In DNA, the CDR3 is TGTGCCAGCAGTGATCCCGACGGTTACGAGCAGTACTTC. It codes for CASSDPDGYEQYF. This chain joins TRBV28 and TRBJ2-7; unclear D gene. This CDR3 is built from 13 residues. V lost 5 bases to trimming and J lost 4 bases, with 12 bases between them. The germline V gene has CDR1 MDHEN and CDR2 SYDVKM.

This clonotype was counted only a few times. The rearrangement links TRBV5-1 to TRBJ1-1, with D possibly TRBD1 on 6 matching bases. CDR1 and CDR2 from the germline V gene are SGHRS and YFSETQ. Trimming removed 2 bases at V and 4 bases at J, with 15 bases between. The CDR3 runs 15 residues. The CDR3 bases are TGCGCCAGCAGCTTCACAGGGCCCCATAGCACTGAAGCTTTCTTT. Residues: CASSFTGPHSTEAFF.

The CDR3 DNA reads as TGTGCCAGCAGCTTCCTGACTAGCGGGGGAGATACGCAGTATTTT. This translates into CASSFLTSGGDTQYF. This chain connects TRBV11-2 to TRBJ2-3; 12 positions match TRBD2. CDR3 length: 15 amino acids. Germline trimming cut 3 bases from V and 5 bases from J; bases unmatched to any gene: 3. Germline V gene data show CDR1 as SGHAT and CDR2 as FQNNGV.

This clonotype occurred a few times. The DNA of the CDR3 is TGTGCCAGCAGTTACGGGGTGGTTTTCGGCGAGCAGTACTTC. Amino acid sequence: CASSYGVVFGEQYF. The chain has TRBV6-5 and TRBJ2-7, with D uncertain. This CDR3 has 14 residues. Trimming took off 2 bases at V and 6 bases at J, with 14 bases between the two ends. Germline lookup yields CDR1 MNHEY and CDR2 SVGAGI.

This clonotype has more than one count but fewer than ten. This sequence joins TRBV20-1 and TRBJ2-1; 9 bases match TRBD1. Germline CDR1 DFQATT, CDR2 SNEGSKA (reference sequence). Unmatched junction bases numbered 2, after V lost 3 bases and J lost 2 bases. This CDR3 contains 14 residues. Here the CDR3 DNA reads TGCAGTGCTAGCGGGACAGGGACCTACAATGAGCAGTTCTTC. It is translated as CSASGTGTYNEQFF.

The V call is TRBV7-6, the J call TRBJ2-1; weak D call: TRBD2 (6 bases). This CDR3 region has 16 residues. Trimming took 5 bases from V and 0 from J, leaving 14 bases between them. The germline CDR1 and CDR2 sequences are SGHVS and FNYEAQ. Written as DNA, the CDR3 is TGTGCCAGCAGCATCCCGCCGCGGGGCTCCTACAATGAGCAGTTCTTC. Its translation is CASSIPPRGSYNEQFF. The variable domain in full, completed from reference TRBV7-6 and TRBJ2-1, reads GAGVSQSPRYKVTKRGQDVALRCDPISGHVSLYWYRQALGQGPEFLTYFNYEAQQDKSGLPNDRFSAERPEGSISTLTIQRTEQRDSAMYRCASSIPPRGSYNEQFFGPGTRLTVL.

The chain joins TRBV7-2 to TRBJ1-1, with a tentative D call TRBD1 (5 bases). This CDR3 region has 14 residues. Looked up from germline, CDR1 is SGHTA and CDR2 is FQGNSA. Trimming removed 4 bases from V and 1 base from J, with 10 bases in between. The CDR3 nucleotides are TGTGCCAGCAGCTGGTCAGACAGGAACACTGAAGCTTTCTTT. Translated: CASSWSDRNTEAFF.

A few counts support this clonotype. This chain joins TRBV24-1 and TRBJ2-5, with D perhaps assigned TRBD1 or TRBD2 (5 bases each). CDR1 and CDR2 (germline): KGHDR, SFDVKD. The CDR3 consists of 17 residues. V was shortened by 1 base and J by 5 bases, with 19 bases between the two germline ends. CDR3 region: CATSDFPPRGSRETQYF. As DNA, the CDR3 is TGTGCCACCAGTGATTTTCCCCCCCGGGGCAGTCGGGAGACCCAGTACTTC.

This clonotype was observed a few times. This CDR3 reads CASSSRVWNSPLHF. The CDR3 DNA reads TGTGCCAGCAGTTCCAGGGTGTGGAATTCACCCCTCCACTTT. The V and J genes are TRBV6-5 and TRBJ1-6, with a weak D call TRBD1 (5 bases). The CDR3 loop spans 14 amino acids. Germline V CDR1 and CDR2: MNHEY, SVGAGI. V was clipped by 4 bases and J by 7 bases, with 11 bases between them.

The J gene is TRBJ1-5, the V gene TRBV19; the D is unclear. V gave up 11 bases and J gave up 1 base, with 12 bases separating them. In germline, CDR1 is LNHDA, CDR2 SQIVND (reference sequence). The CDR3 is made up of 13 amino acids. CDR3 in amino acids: CAAGVGSNQPQHF. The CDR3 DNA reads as TGTGCCGCTGGGGTAGGAAGCAATCAGCCCCAGCATTTT.

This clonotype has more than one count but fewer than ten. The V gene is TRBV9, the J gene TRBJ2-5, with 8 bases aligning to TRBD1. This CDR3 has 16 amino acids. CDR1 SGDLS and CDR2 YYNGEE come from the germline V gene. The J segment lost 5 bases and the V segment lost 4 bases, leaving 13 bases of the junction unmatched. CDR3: CASSPDLTGAGETQYF. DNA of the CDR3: TGTGCCAGCAGCCCAGACCTGACAGGGGCGGGGGAGACCCAGTACTTC.

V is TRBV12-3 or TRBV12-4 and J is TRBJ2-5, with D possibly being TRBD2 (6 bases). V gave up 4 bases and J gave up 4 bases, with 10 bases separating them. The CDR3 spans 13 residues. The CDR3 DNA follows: TGTGCCAGCAGTTGGAGGGAGGTAGAGACCCAGTACTTC. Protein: CASSWREVETQYF.

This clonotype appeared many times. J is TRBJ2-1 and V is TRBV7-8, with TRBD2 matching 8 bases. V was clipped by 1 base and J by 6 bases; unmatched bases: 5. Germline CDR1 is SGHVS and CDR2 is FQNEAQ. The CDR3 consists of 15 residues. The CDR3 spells CASSLVVSGINEQFF. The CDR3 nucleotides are TGTGCCAGCAGCTTAGTGGTTAGCGGGATCAATGAGCAGTTCTTC.

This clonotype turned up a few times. The chain's CDR3 is CASSLIRTEISYEQYF. The DNA of the CDR3 is TGCGCCAGCAGCTTGATCAGGACAGAGATCTCCTACGAGCAGTACTTC. The chain joins TRBV4-1 to TRBJ2-7, with a possible D match to TRBD1 (6 bases). V was pared by 5 bases and J by 0 bases, with 17 bases between. The CDR3 spans 16 residues. Germline assignment: CDR1 MGHRA and CDR2 YSYEKL.

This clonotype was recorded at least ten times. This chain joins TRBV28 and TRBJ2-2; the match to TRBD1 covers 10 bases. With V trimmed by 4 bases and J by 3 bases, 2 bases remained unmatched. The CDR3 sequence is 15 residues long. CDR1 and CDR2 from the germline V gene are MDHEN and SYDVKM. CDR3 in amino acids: CASSSGTGDTGELFF. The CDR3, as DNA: TGTGCCAGCAGTTCCGGGACAGGGGACACCGGGGAGCTGTTTTTT.